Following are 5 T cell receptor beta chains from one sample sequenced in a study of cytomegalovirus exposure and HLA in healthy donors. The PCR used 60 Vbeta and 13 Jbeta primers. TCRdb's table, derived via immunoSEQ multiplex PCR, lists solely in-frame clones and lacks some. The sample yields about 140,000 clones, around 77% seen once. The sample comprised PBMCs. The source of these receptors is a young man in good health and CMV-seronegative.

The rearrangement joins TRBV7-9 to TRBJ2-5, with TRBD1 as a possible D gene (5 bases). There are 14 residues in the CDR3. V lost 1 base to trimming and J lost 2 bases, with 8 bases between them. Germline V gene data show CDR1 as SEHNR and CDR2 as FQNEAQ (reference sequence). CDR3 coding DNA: TGTGCCAGCAGCTTAGTGACAGTTCAAGAGACCCAGTACTTC. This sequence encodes CASSLVTVQETQYF. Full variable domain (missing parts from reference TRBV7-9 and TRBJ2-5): DTGVSQNPRHKITKRGQNVTFRCDPISEHNRLYWYRQTLGQGPEFLTYFQNEAQLEKSRLLSDRFSAERPKGSFSTLEIQRTEQGDSAMYLCASSLVTVQETQYFGPGTRLLVL.

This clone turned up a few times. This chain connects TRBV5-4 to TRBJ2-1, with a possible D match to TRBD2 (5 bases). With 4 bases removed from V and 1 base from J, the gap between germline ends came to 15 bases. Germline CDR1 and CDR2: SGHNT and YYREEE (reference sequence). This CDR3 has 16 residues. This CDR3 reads CASSRNSGTSYNEQFF. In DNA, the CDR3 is TGTGCCAGCAGCCGCAACAGCGGAACGTCCTACAATGAGCAGTTCTTC. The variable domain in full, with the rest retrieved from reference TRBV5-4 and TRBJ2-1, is ETGVTQSPTHLIKTRGQQVTLRCSSQSGHNTVSWYQQALGQGPQFIFQYYREEENGRGNFPPRFSGLQFPNYSSELNVNALELDDSALYLCASSRNSGTSYNEQFFGPGTRLTVL.

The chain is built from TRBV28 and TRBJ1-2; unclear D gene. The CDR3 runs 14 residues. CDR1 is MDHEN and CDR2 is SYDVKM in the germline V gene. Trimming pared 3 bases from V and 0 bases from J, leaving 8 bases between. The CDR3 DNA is TGTGCCAGCAGTTTTTACGGAGCTAACTATGGCTACACCTTC. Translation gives CASSFYGANYGYTF.

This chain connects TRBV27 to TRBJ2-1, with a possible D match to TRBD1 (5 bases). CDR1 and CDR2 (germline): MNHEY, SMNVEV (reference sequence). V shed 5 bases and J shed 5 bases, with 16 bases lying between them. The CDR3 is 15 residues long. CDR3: CASSLRQKGNNEQFF. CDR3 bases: TGTGCCAGCAGTCTAAGACAGAAGGGTAACAATGAGCAGTTCTTC.

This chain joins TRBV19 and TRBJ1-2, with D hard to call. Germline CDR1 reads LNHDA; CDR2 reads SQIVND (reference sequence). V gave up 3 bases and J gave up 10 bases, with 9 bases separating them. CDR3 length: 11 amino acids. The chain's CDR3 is CASSIGIIYTF. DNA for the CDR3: TGTGCCAGTAGTATCGGGATTATCTACACCTTC. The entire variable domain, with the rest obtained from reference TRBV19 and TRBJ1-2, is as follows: DGGITQSPKYLFRKEGQNVTLSCEQNLNHDAMYWYRQDPGQGLRLIYYSQIVNDFQKGDIAEGYSVSREKKESFPLTVTSAQKNPTAFYLCASSIGIIYTFGSGTRLTVV.